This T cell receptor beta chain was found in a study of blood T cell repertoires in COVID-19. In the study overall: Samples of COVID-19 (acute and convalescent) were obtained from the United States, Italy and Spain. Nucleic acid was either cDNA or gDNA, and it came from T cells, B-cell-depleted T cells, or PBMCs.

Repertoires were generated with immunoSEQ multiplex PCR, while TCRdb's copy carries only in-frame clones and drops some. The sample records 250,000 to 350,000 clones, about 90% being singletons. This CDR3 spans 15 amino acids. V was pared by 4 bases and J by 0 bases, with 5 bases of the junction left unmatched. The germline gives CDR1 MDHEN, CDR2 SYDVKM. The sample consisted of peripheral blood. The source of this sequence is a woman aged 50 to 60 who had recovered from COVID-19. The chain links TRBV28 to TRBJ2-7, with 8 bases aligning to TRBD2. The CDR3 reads CASSSSSGFSYEQYF. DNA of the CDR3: TGTGCCAGCAGTTCGTCTAGCGGGTTCTCCTACGAGCAGTACTTC.